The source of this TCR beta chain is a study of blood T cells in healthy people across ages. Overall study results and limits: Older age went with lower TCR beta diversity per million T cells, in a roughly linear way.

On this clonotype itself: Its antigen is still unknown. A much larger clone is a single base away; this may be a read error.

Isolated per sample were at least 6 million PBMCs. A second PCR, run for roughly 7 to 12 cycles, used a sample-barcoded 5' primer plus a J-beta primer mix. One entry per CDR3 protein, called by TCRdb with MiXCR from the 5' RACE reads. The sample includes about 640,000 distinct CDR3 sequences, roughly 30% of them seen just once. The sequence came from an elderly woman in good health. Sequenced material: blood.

CDR3 sequence: CAGSPKSPQGRVNTEAFF. The CDR3 DNA reads TGTGCCGGCAGTCCCAAAAGTCCACAGGGGCGAGTGAACACTGAAGCTTTCTTT. V gene TRBV2 combines with J gene TRBJ1-1, with TRBD1 identical over 7 bases. CDR3 size: 18 residues. CDR1 and CDR2 (germline): SNHLY, FYNNEI. The full variable domain, its missing parts supplied by reference TRBV2 and TRBJ1-1, is EPEVTQTPSHQVTQMGQEVILRCVPISNHLYFYWYRQILGQKVEFLVSFYNNEISEKSEIFDDQFSVERPDGSNFTLKIRSTKLEDSAMYFCAGSPKSPQGRVNTEAFFGQGTRLTVV.